This is a list of T cell receptor beta chains from one sample in a study of shared clonotypes between healthy human individuals. Libraries were prepared by immunoSEQ multiplex PCR; TCRdb keeps only in-frame clonotypes and omits some of them. Of 600,000 to 750,000 clones detected, more than 70% appear once; the ten largest clones hold 1.8%. The sample was memory CD4+ T cells sorted from blood. Receptors were obtained from a woman aged 30 to 39 in good health. Each CDR3 is given with its conserved first and last residue.

len | j_gene | v_gene | CDR3aa
12 | TRBJ2-5 | TRBV29-1 | CSAASQVETQYF
15 | TRBJ2-3 | TRBV7-9 | CASSLVGRGGDTQYF
14 | TRBJ2-1 | TRBV28 | CASRVAGDYNEQFF
15 | TRBJ1-2 | TRBV28 | CASNTGQRSNYGYTF
13 | TRBJ2-3 | TRBV4-2 | CASSLGRGDTQYF
14 | TRBJ2-1 | TRBV7-2 | CASSLGRGMNEQFF
16 | TRBJ1-5 | TRBV7-2 | CASSFRGAGSNQPQHF
17 | TRBJ1-3 | TRBV4-1 | CASSQVGGQLPGNTIYF
16 | TRBJ2-7 | TRBV5-4 | CASKSSGRAGSYEQYF
14 | TRBJ2-3 | TRBV2 | CASSAGFHTDTQYF
12 | TRBJ1-2 | TRBV15 | CATSRDIYGYTF
15 | TRBJ2-2 | TRBV2 | CASSELEGRAGELFF
13 | TRBJ1-1 | TRBV28 | CASRTTGNTEAFF
12 | TRBJ1-4 | TRBV2 | CASSVGEEKLFF
18 | TRBJ1-2 | TRBV10-3 | CAISESVAGGFSGYGYTF
17 | TRBJ1-5 | TRBV14 | CASSQEEPSHINQPQHF
18 | TRBJ2-3 | TRBV7-6 | CASRFLAGGRGSGDTQYF
18 | TRBJ1-4 | TRBV21-1 | CASSKDGGRRPTNEKLFF
15 | TRBJ2-7 | TRBV7-9 | CASSPRDRGSYEQYF
11 | TRBJ2-1 | TRBV5-6 | CASALYNEQFF
14 | TRBJ1-1 | TRBV19 | CASSSHRGGTEAFF
15 | NA | TRBV6-1 | CASRPPGGGVYEQYF
14 | TRBJ2-7 | TRBV7-9 | CASSLSAASYEQYF
19 | TRBJ2-6 | TRBV18 | CASSPRGVPITSGANVLTF
18 | TRBJ1-3 | TRBV18 | CASSPIPPGGSNGNTIYF
13 | TRBJ2-1 | TRBV18 | CASSPPGAAEQFF
13 | TRBJ2-7 | TRBV10-1 | CASSEMRLDEQYF
13 | TRBJ1-1 | TRBV9 | CASSVVQGGRTFF
15 | TRBJ1-5 | TRBV19 | CASSIEEFNNQPQHF
14 | TRBJ2-3 | TRBV28 | CATGTSEGTDTQYF
13 | TRBJ1-1 | TRBV27 | CASSRTWDTEAFF
15 | TRBJ2-1 | TRBV5-1 | CASSLAPSSYNEQFF
14 | TRBJ2-5 | TRBV18 | CASSPPGNQETQYF
16 | TRBJ2-6 | TRBV10-3 | CAISESPSAGANVLTF
15 | TRBJ1-4 | TRBV6-6 | CASSYGQTFGEKLFF
16 | TRBJ2-5 | TRBV5-4 | CASSLSAGGPDETQYF
16 | TRBJ2-2 | TRBV5-4 | CASSIRTGANTGELFF
15 | TRBJ2-7 | TRBV4-1 | CASSQGEGGSYEQYF
15 | TRBJ2-1 | TRBV2 | CASSELGGSYNEQFF
15 | TRBJ1-4 | TRBV27 | CASSSSGATNEKLFF
15 | TRBJ2-3 | TRBV5-6 | CASSSLGTGGLTQYF
14 | TRBJ2-1 | TRBV7-8 | CASRNRRGGNEQFF
20 | TRBJ1-1 | TRBV4-1 | CASSQLGNMGSPRGGTEAFF
14 | TRBJ1-1 | TRBV29-1 | CSGGLSGRNTEAFF
14 | TRBJ2-1 | TRBV14 | CASKGLAGEEVQFF
15 | TRBJ1-2 | TRBV4-1 | CASSKGSRDLYGYTF
15 | TRBJ2-3 | TRBV5-1 | CASSLLAGGGDTQYF
15 | TRBJ2-2 | TRBV9 | CASSGGASGTGELFF
14 | TRBJ1-1 | TRBV7-8 | CASSLVAGNTEAFF